These T cell receptor beta chains were read from a single sample in a study of identifying expanded T cells in peripheral blood. TCRdb keeps only in-frame clones here, not all; method: immunoSEQ multiplex PCR. The top ten hold approximately 4% of the sample, which has about 89,000 clones, approximately 89% seen once. Sequencing was carried out using blood. All receptors derive from a person aged 18 to 75 in good health. Each CDR3 is given with its conserved first and last residue. Each record gives: J gene, clone size, D gene, V gene, CDR3 protein, CDR3 DNA. The D gene is left open where the match is weak. Size values are once, few and many counts, or a class for expanded clones, and some rows have none.

TRBJ1-2 | NA | NA | TRBV6-1 | CASSGDVDGYTF | TGTGCCAGCAGTGGGGATGTCGATGGCTACACCTTC
TRBJ1-6 | NA | NA | TRBV27 | CASSPGGAYNSPLHF | TGTGCCAGCAGCCCTGGTGGGGCCTATAATTCACCCCTCCACTTT
TRBJ2-1 | once | NA | TRBV7-9 | CASSLAHGPGDNEQFF | TGTGCCAGCAGCTTAGCACACGGTCCTGGGGACAATGAGCAGTTCTTC
TRBJ2-2 | NA | NA | TRBV9 | CASSAGAGELFF | TGTGCCAGCAGCGCAGGGGCCGGGGAGCTGTTTTTT
TRBJ2-1 | once | TRBD2 | TRBV27 | CASSYPATSGAYNEQFF | TGTGCCAGCAGTTACCCTGCTACTAGCGGAGCCTACAATGAGCAGTTCTTC
TRBJ2-7 | NA | TRBD2 | TRBV7-2 | CASSRTSASYEQYF | TGTGCCAGCAGCAGGACTAGCGCATCCTACGAGCAGTACTTC
TRBJ2-7 | NA | TRBD2 | TRBV7-2 | CASSRLAGPYEQYF | TGTGCCAGCAGCCGACTAGCGGGGCCCTACGAGCAGTACTTC
TRBJ2-5 | NA | NA | TRBV5-6 | CASSLLAPQETQYF | TGTGCCAGCAGTCTCCTAGCGCCCCAAGAGACCCAGTACTTC
TRBJ2-5 | NA | TRBD1 | TRBV6-5 | CASSLDRVKTQYF | TGTGCCAGCAGTTTAGACAGGGTGAAGACCCAGTACTTC
TRBJ2-1 | NA | NA | TRBV7-6 | CASSVGGTRYNEQFF | TGTGCCAGCAGCGTAGGGGGGACAAGATACAATGAGCAGTTCTTC
TRBJ1-6 | NA | NA | TRBV6-5 | CASSGGEGGSPLHF | TGTGCCAGCAGTGGCGGGGAGGGGGGTTCACCCCTCCACTTT
TRBJ2-3 | NA | NA | TRBV18 | CASSPQASTDTQYF | TGTGCCAGCTCACCACAGGCTAGCACAGATACGCAGTATTTT
TRBJ2-3 | once | TRBD2 | TRBV9 | CASSAGLALADTQYF | TGTGCCAGCAGCGCCGGACTAGCATTAGCAGATACGCAGTATTTT
TRBJ1-2 | once | TRBD1 | TRBV28 | CASSPITGDYGYTF | TGTGCCAGCAGCCCCATTACAGGGGACTATGGCTACACCTTC
TRBJ1-4 | once | TRBD1 | TRBV10-2 | CASSERQGRAPTNEKLFF | TGCGCCAGCAGTGAGCGACAGGGTAGGGCCCCAACTAATGAAAAACTGTTTTTT
TRBJ2-5 | NA | TRBD1 | TRBV5-1 | CASSLVNRGQETQYF | TGCGCCAGCAGCTTGGTGAACAGGGGACAAGAGACCCAGTACTTC
TRBJ1-6 | NA | NA | TRBV29-1 | CSVEEREGAPLHF | TGCAGCGTTGAAGAAAGGGAAGGGGCACCCCTCCACTTT
TRBJ2-1 | NA | TRBD1 | TRBV27 | CAISTGRNEQFF | TGTGCCATCTCGACAGGGCGGAATGAGCAGTTCTTC
TRBJ1-2 | NA | NA | TRBV28 | CASSSPGEGDYGYTF | TGTGCCAGCAGTTCCCCGGGGGAAGGCGACTATGGCTACACCTTC
TRBJ2-2 | NA | TRBD2 | TRBV7-6 | CASSQRGFSNTGELFF | TGTGCCAGCAGTCAGCGGGGTTTTTCTAACACCGGGGAGCTGTTTTTT
TRBJ1-5 | NA | TRBD1 | TRBV7-6 | CASSRTGSNQPQHF | TGTGCCAGCAGCCGGACAGGTTCCAATCAGCCCCAGCATTTT
TRBJ2-5 | NA | TRBD2 | TRBV9 | CASSVGTSGVETQYF | TGTGCCAGCAGCGTAGGAACTAGCGGGGTGGAGACCCAGTACTTC
TRBJ2-7 | NA | TRBD1 | TRBV5-1 | CASNPTGSSYEQYF | TGCGCCAGCAACCCGACAGGGAGCTCCTACGAGCAGTACTTC
TRBJ2-3 | NA | TRBD2 | TRBV6-1 | CASSEVNVGLAGRTDTQYF | TGTGCCAGCAGTGAAGTGAATGTAGGGCTAGCGGGGCGCACAGATACGCAGTATTTT
TRBJ2-3 | NA | NA | TRBV7-3 | CASSSGPGTDTQYF | TGTGCCAGCAGCTCTGGCCCCGGCACAGATACGCAGTATTTT
TRBJ2-2 | NA | NA | TRBV19 | CASYPIPGASRTGELFF | TGTGCCAGTTATCCCATCCCAGGGGCTAGCCGAACCGGGGAGCTGTTTTTT
TRBJ2-1 | NA | NA | TRBV10-3 | CAISEGVDNEQFF | TGTGCCATCAGTGAAGGTGTGGACAATGAGCAGTTCTTC